The TCR beta chain under discussion was sequenced for a study of Ad26.COV2.S vaccination and SARS-CoV-2 variants. For the study at large: Donor was assigned to the Ad26.COV2.S arm of trial COV1001. Ad26.COV2.S shots went into the muscle once or twice, 56 days apart.

Treatment meaning: some 19 received Ad26.COV2.S at low or high dose, single or two shots; several received placebo; per-sample allocation not given. Sampling took place 63 days after the first vaccine or placebo injection. Germline V CDR1 and CDR2: ENHRY, SYGVKD. The CDR3 totals 11 residues. Trimming took off 10 bases at V and 4 bases at J, with 8 bases between the two ends. Sequenced by immunoSEQ multiplex PCR; TCRdb stores in-frame clones only, minus some. Of roughly 500,000 clones in the sample, 70% to 90% were seen once. Source: peripheral blood, taken in a trial of Ad26.COV2.S vaccine versus placebo. This TCR came from a person aged 18 to 65 who received the Ad26.COV2.S COVID-19 vaccine or a placebo. The rearrangement uses TRBV10-3 and TRBJ1-3; the D is unclear. This CDR3 is CATLTGNTIYF. The CDR3 bases are TGTGCCACCTTGACAGGAAACACCATATATTTT.